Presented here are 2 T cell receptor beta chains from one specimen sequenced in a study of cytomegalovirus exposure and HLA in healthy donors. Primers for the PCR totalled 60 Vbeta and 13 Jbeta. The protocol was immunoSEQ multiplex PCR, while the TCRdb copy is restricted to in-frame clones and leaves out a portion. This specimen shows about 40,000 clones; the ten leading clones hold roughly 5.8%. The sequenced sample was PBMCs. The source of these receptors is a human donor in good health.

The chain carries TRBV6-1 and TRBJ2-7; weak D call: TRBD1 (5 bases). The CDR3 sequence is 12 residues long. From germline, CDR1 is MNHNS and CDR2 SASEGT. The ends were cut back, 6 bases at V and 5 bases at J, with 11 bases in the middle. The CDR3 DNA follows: TGTGCCAGCAGCGCTCAGGGCCACGAGCAGTACTTC. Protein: CASSAQGHEQYF.

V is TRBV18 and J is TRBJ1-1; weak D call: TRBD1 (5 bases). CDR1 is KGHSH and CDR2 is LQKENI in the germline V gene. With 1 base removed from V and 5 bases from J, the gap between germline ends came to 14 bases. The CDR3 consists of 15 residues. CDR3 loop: CASSPRAQELTEAFF. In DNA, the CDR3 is TGTGCCAGCTCACCACGGGCACAGGAATTGACTGAAGCTTTCTTT.